Shown below are 22 T cell receptor beta chains from a single sample sequenced in a study of Graves' ophthalmopathy and Graves' hyperthyroidism. The study amplified TCR beta CDR3 regions using RNA transcripts. Amplification began with first-round RT-PCR using HTBI primers, then second-round multiplex PCR was performed. TCRdb re-called the multiplex PCR reads through MiXCR, storing one row per CDR3 protein. Of over a million distinct CDR3 sequences listed, 35% to 40% are singletons. Sequencing was performed on peripheral blood or thyroid tissue (not recorded which). The receptors derive from an adult man with Graves' hyperthyroidism.

The chain employs TRBV12-3 or TRBV12-4 and TRBJ1-2; 10 bases align to TRBD1. The CDR3 consists of 16 residues. V lost 4 bases, J lost 4 bases, and 9 bases stayed unmatched. The CDR3 is CASSSPWTGGPYGYTF. The CDR3 DNA reads TGTGCCAGCAGTTCTCCTTGGACAGGGGGTCCCTATGGCTACACCTTC.

The chain carries TRBV12-3 or TRBV12-4 and TRBJ1-1; possible D gene TRBD1, 6 bases. The CDR3 is 15 amino acids. Trimming took 5 bases from V and 1 from J, leaving 14 bases between them. Here the CDR3 DNA reads TGTGCCAGCAGTAAACAGGGCCGCGGGAACACTGAAGCTTTCTTT. The encoded protein is CASSKQGRGNTEAFF.

This clonotype was seen ten or more times. This rearrangement joins TRBV7-9 to TRBJ2-2, with a possible D match to TRBD2 (6 bases). V lost 5 bases and J lost 0, with 13 bases in between. From germline, CDR1 is SEHNR and CDR2 FQNEAQ (reference sequence). The CDR3 consists of 16 residues. The CDR3 sequence is CASSEGRDSNTGELFF. CDR3 coding DNA: TGTGCCAGCAGCGAAGGGCGGGACTCGAACACCGGGGAGCTGTTTTTT.

This clonotype was detected a few times. The chain couples TRBV19 to TRBJ2-7, with 15 nucleotides matching TRBD2. After removal of 4 bases from V and 4 bases from J, the junction contained 8 bases not matched to a gene. CDR1 is LNHDA, CDR2 SQIVND, per germline (reference sequence). The CDR3 sequence is 17 residues long. CDR3 sequence reads: CASSTPGLAGGPYEQYF. DNA of the CDR3: TGTGCCAGTAGTACTCCAGGACTAGCGGGAGGGCCGTACGAGCAGTACTTC.

V gene TRBV12-3 or TRBV12-4 combines with J gene TRBJ2-5; 8 nucleotides agree with TRBD1. The CDR3 extends over 15 amino acids. Trimming at V came to 6 bases and at J to 5 bases, leaving 11 bases not matched to a gene. CDR3 nucleotide sequence: TGTGCCAGCAGGCTGACAGGGGATCTGTGGGAGACCCAGTACTTC. This codes for CASRLTGDLWETQYF.

This clonotype was detected ten times or more. The rearrangement joins TRBV5-1 to TRBJ2-7; no reliable D call. The ends were cut back, 0 bases at V and 5 bases at J, with 9 bases in the middle. The CDR3 extends over 13 amino acids. Germline V gene data show CDR1 as SGHRS and CDR2 as YFSETQ. CDR3 sequence (DNA): TGCGCCAGCAGCTTGGCAGGAGTGGACGAGCAGTACTTC. This translates into CASSLAGVDEQYF.

Many counts were recorded for this clonotype. J is TRBJ2-5 and V is TRBV2; D remains ambiguous. This CDR3 is built from 13 residues. V lost 1 base and J lost 5, with 8 bases in between. In germline, CDR1 is SNHLY, CDR2 FYNNEI. The CDR3 DNA reads TGTGCCAGCAGTGAAGGGGGTTGGGAGACCCAGTACTTC. This codes for CASSEGGWETQYF.

The table lists this clonotype with a count of one. This chain connects TRBV29-1 to TRBJ1-4; 8 nucleotides align to TRBD1. J lost 0 bases, V lost 8 bases, and 2 bases had no gene match. This CDR3 comprises 13 residues. Germline V gene data show CDR1 as SQVTM and CDR2 as ANQGSEA. This chain's CDR3 is CSQGQATNEKLFF. The CDR3 DNA reads TGCAGCCAGGGACAGGCAACTAATGAAAAACTGTTTTTT.

This clonotype has more than one count but fewer than ten. The rearrangement links TRBV11-1 to TRBJ1-1; D perhaps matches TRBD1 (5 bases). CDR1 and CDR2 (germline): SGHAT, FQDESV (reference sequence). With 0 bases removed from V and 2 bases from J, the gap between germline ends came to 22 bases. CDR3 length equals 19 residues. This chain's CDR3 is CASSLARFQDTYKNTEAFF. CDR3 nucleotide sequence: TGTGCCAGCAGCTTAGCGCGATTTCAGGACACGTATAAAAACACTGAAGCTTTCTTT.

In this sample, this clonotype turned up a few times. The V gene is TRBV5-1, the J gene TRBJ2-5, with 7 bases that match TRBD2. This CDR3 is built from 15 residues. Trimming cost V 0 bases and J 2 bases; bases outside gene matches: 4. Per germline, CDR1 SGHRS and CDR2 YFSETQ. CDR3 nucleotide sequence: TGCGCCAGCAGCTTGGGGCACGGGGGGCAAGAGACCCAGTACTTC. This codes for CASSLGHGGQETQYF.

With respect to this clonotype: Compared with germline, one end of the junction differs, possibly owing to a read error. The chain is built from TRBV10-3 and TRBJ2-5; TRBD2 matches at 8 bases. The J call is in doubt because the DNA end fits TRBJ2-1 better. This CDR3 has 16 residues. From germline, CDR1 is ENHRY and CDR2 SYGVKD. CDR3 sequence: CAIRGGGPSSYNAQFF. Here the CDR3 DNA reads TGTGCCATCAGGGGCGGGGGGCCCAGCTCCTACAATGCGCAGTTCTTC.

As concerns this clonotype: No conserved phenylalanine or tryptophan is present at the end of the CDR3, so a read error is the likely explanation. This chain connects TRBV6-6 to TRBJ2-7; maybe TRBD1 (5 bases). Trimming removed 5 bases from V and 6 bases from J, with 20 bases in between. The CDR3 consists of 15 residues. Germline V gene lookup returns CDR1 MNHNY and CDR2 SVGAGI (reference sequence). CDR3 region: CASSPEGRASREQYL. CDR3 sequence (DNA): TGTGCCAGCAGTCCCGAAGGCAGGGCATCGCGCGAGCAGTACCTC.

As for this clonotype: Compared with germline, one end of the junction differs, possibly owing to a read error. The chain combines TRBV10-3 with TRBJ1-2; D perhaps matches TRBD1 (6 bases). This CDR3 region has 13 residues. The germline gives CDR1 ENHRY, CDR2 SYGVKD. CDR3 sequence: CASSWAGVRDYTF. The DNA for the CDR3 is TGTGCCAGCAGTTGGGCAGGGGTCCGGGACTACACCTTC.

The chain links TRBV5-1 to TRBJ1-5; 8 nucleotides align to TRBD1. The trim removed 6 bases at V and 5 bases at J, leaving 7 bases unmatched. Germline V lookup: CDR1 SGHRS, CDR2 YFSETQ. The CDR3 consists of 14 residues. The CDR3 spells CASNPGQGHQPQHF. Written as DNA, the CDR3 is TGCGCCAGCAACCCCGGACAGGGTCATCAGCCCCAGCATTTT.

There are many counts of this clonotype. This chain connects TRBV7-2 to TRBJ1-1; maybe TRBD1 (6 bases). CDR3 length equals 15 residues. Germline loops: CDR1 SGHTA, CDR2 FQGNSA. The V end was cut by 0 bases, the J end by 1 base, with 9 bases between. The CDR3 DNA sequence: TGTGCCAGCAGCTTAGCGGGGGGCCCGAACACTGAAGCTTTCTTT. It specifies CASSLAGGPNTEAFF. Combining the CDR3 with reference TRBV7-2 and TRBJ1-1 gives the whole variable domain GAGVSQSPSNKVTEKGKDVELRCDPISGHTALYWYRQSLGQGLEFLIYFQGNSAPDKSGLPSDRFSAERTGGSVSTLTIQRTQQEDSAVYLCASSLAGGPNTEAFFGQGTRLTVV.

The rearrangement links TRBV20-1 to TRBJ2-5, with TRBD2 matching over 9 bases. Germline V gives CDR1 DFQATT, CDR2 SNEGSKA (reference sequence). There are 10 residues in the CDR3. V gave up 6 bases and J gave up 11 bases; unmatched junction bases: 4. CDR3 sequence: CSAPSGTQYF. Here the CDR3 DNA reads TGCAGTGCCCCTAGCGGGACTCAGTACTTC.

The chain has TRBV11-2 and TRBJ2-7, with D tentatively TRBD1 or TRBD2 (5 bases each). V was shortened by 4 bases and J by 2 bases, with 15 bases between the two germline ends. CDR3 size: 15 residues. Germline CDR1 and CDR2: SGHAT and FQNNGV. This chain's CDR3 is CASSSVPGAPYEQYF. CDR3 DNA: TGTGCCAGCAGCTCCGTCCCCGGGGCCCCCTACGAGCAGTACTTC.

Only a few counts were recorded for this clonotype. The rearrangement links TRBV10-3 to TRBJ2-7, with TRBD2 identical over 7 bases. Germline trimming cut 10 bases from V and 2 bases from J; bases unmatched to any gene: 8. The V gene's germline CDR1 is ENHRY and CDR2 SYGVKD. The CDR3 is 13 amino acids. CDR3 sequence: CASVSGGTYEQYF. In nucleotides, the CDR3 is TGTGCCAGCGTCTCGGGGGGAACCTACGAGCAGTACTTC.

This clonotype was found many times. This chain links TRBV7-9 with TRBJ2-7; 8 bases are shared with TRBD1. With V trimmed by 5 bases and J by 3 bases, 15 bases remained unmatched. Germline CDR1 reads SEHNR; CDR2 reads FQNEAQ (reference sequence). The CDR3 is 17 amino acids. The CDR3 coding sequence is TGTGCCAGCAGCGCTCCTATTACCGGGACAGGCATCTACGAGCAGTACTTC. Amino acid sequence: CASSAPITGTGIYEQYF.

This clonotype was seen ten or more times. This rearrangement joins TRBV7-9 to TRBJ1-2; a possible D gene is TRBD1 (5 bases). Germline V gives CDR1 SEHNR, CDR2 FQNEAQ (reference sequence). CDR3 length: 16 amino acids. Trimming removed 1 base from V and 2 bases from J, with 14 bases in between. In nucleotides, the CDR3 is TGTGCCAGCAGCTTAGATGGGGGTTTTCTCAACTATGGCTACACCTTC. Translating gives CASSLDGGFLNYGYTF.

J is TRBJ2-5 and V is TRBV28; TRBD2 matches at 13 bases. Per the germline V gene, CDR1 is MDHEN and CDR2 is SYDVKM. J gave up 1 base and V 2 bases, and 7 bases lay outside the gene matches. The CDR3 is 18 residues long. The CDR3 bases are TGTGCCAGCAGTTTAGGGGGACTAGCGGGATGGGGCCAAGAGACCCAGTACTTC. Its translation is CASSLGGLAGWGQETQYF.

This clonotype was detected many times. The gene calls are TRBV7-8 and TRBJ2-7; D perhaps matches TRBD2 (7 bases). With 6 bases removed from V and 4 bases from J, the gap between germline ends came to 16 bases. CDR3 length equals 14 residues. Germline CDR1 SGHVS, CDR2 FQNEAQ. The CDR3 reads CASRGGGTSYEQYF. The CDR3 DNA is TGTGCCAGCAGGGGAGGGGGGACGTCTTACGAGCAGTACTTC.